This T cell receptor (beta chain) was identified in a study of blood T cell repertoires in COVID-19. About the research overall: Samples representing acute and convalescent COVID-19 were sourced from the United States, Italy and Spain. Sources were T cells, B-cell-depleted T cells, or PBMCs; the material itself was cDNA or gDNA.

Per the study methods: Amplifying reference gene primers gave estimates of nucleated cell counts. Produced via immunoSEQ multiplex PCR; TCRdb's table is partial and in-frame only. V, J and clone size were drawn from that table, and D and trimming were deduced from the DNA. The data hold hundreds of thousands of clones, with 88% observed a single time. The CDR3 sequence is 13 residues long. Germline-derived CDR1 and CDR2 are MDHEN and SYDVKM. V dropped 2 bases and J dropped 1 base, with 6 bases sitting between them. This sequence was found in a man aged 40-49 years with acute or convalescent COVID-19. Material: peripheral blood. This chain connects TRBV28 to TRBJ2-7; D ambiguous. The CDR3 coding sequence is TGTGCCAGCAGTTTACCCACTTCCTACGAGCAGTACTTC. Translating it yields CASSLPTSYEQYF.